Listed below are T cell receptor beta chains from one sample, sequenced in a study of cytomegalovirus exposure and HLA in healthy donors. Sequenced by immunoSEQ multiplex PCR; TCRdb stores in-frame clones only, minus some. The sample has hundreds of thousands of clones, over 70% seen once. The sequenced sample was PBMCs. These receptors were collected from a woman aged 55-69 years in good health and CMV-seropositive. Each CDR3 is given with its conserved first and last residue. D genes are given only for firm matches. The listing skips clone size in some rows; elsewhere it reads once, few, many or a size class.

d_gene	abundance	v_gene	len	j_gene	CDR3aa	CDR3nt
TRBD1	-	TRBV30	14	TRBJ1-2	CAWIHKGTVPGYTF	TGTGCCTGGATACATAAAGGGACAGTCCCTGGCTACACCTTC
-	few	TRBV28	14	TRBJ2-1	CASSIPRTNSEQFF	TGTGCCAGCAGCATACCTCGGACTAATAGTGAGCAGTTCTTC
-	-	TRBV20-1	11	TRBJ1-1	CSAGRGTEAFF	TGCAGTGCGGGAAGGGGGACTGAAGCTTTCTTT
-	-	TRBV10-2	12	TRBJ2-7	CASTHRAHEQYF	TGCGCCAGCACTCACAGGGCCCACGAGCAGTACTTC
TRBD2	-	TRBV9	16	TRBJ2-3	CASSLGLAEDTDTQYF	TGTGCCAGCAGCCTTGGACTAGCGGAGGACACAGATACGCAGTATTTT
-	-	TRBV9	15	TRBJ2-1	CASSVLGSSYNEQFF	TGTGCCAGCAGCGTGCTTGGGAGCTCCTACAATGAGCAGTTCTTC
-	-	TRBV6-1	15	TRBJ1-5	CASSQIGVGDQPQHF	TGTGCCAGCAGCCAAATCGGGGTAGGTGACCAGCCCCAGCATTTT
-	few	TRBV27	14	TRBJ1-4	CASSFNRNNEKLFF	TGTGCCAGCAGTTTTAACAGAAACAATGAAAAACTGTTTTTT
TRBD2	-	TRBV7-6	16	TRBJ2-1	CASTLGVPGGYNEQFF	TGTGCCAGTACCCTTGGTGTGCCGGGGGGATACAATGAGCAGTTCTTC
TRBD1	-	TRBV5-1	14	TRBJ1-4	CASSPGQGDEKLFF	TGCGCCAGCAGCCCGGGACAGGGCGATGAAAAACTGTTTTTT
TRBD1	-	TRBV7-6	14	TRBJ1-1	CASSQGQVNTEAFF	TGTGCCAGCAGCCAGGGACAGGTCAACACTGAAGCTTTCTTT
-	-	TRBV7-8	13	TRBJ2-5	CASSSRAVRTQYF	TGTGCCAGCAGCTCCCGAGCGGTACGGACCCAGTACTTC
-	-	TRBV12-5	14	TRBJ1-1	CASGLTPGNTEAFF	TGTGCTAGTGGTTTGACCCCGGGTAACACTGAAGCTTTCTTT
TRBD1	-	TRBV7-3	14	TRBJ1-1	CASSSPGQTAEAFF	TGTGCCAGCAGCTCCCCGGGACAGACGGCTGAAGCTTTCTTT
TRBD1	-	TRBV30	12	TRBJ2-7	CAWRKTGNEQYF	TGTGCCTGGAGAAAGACAGGGAACGAGCAGTACTTC
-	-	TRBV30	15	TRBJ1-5	CAWSPPPGGIQPQHF	TGTGCCTGGAGTCCACCGCCCGGCGGAATTCAGCCCCAGCATTTT
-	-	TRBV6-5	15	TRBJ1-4	CASSYSGGRDEKLFF	TGTGCCAGCAGTTACTCTGGGGGGAGAGATGAAAAACTGTTTTTT
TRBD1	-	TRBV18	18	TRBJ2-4	CASSPKTGGPLAKNIQYF	TGTGCCAGCTCGCCTAAGACAGGGGGACCTCTAGCCAAAAACATTCAGTACTTC
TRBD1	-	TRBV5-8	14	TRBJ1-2	CASSRTGDDYGYTF	TGTGCCAGCAGCAGGACAGGGGACGACTATGGCTACACCTTC
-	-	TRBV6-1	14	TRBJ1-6	CASSATYVDSPLHF	TGTGCCAGCAGTGCCACCTATGTGGATTCACCCCTCCACTTT
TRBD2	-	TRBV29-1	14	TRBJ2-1	CSVEDGLAGDEQFF	TGCAGCGTTGAAGATGGTCTAGCGGGCGATGAGCAGTTCTTC
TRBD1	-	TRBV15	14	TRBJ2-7	CATSRGQGAYEQYF	TGTGCCACCAGCAGAGGACAGGGCGCGTACGAGCAGTACTTC
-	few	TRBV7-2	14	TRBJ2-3	CASSLTGRTDTQYF	TGTGCCAGCAGCTTGACAGGCCGCACAGATACGCAGTATTTT
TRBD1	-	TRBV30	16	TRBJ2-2	CAWSTLRDRGSGELFF	TGTGCCTGGAGTACCCTGAGGGACAGGGGTTCCGGGGAGCTGTTTTTT
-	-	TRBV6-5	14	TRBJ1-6	CASMAEFRDSPLHF	TGTGCCAGCATGGCGGAATTCCGGGATTCACCCCTCCACTTT
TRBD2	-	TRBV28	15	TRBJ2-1	CASTSLAGNGDEQFF	TGTGCCAGCACCTCACTAGCGGGGAATGGCGATGAGCAGTTCTTC
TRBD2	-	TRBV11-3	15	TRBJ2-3	CASSAAGLQGDTQYF	TGTGCCAGCAGCGCAGCGGGACTCCAGGGAGATACGCAGTATTTT
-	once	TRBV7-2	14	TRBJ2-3	CASSQALGGDTQYF	TGTGCCAGCAGTCAAGCCCTAGGAGGGGATACGCAGTATTTT
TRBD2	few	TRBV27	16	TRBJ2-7	CASSTRTSGASYEQYF	TGTGCCAGCAGTACGAGGACTAGCGGGGCCTCCTACGAGCAGTACTTC
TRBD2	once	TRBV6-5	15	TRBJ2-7	CASSLRLAGVGEQYF	TGTGCCAGCAGCCTCCGACTAGCGGGGGTGGGGGAGCAGTACTTC
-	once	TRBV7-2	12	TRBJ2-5	CASSHPGDQKYF	TGTGCCAGCAGCCACCCAGGGGACCAGAAGTACTTC
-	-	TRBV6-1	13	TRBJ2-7	CASTYRVAYEQYF	TGTGCCAGCACTTACAGGGTTGCCTACGAGCAGTACTTC
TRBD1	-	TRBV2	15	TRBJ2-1	CASSEGSYRGLEQFF	TGTGCCAGCAGTGAAGGTAGTTACAGGGGCCTTGAGCAGTTCTTC
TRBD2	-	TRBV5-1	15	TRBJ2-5	CASSPRTSGGETQYF	TGCGCCAGCAGCCCCCGGACTAGCGGGGGAGAGACCCAGTACTTC
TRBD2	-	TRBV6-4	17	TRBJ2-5	CASRDLWTSGSKETQYF	TGTGCCAGCAGGGATCTTTGGACTAGCGGGAGTAAAGAGACCCAGTACTTC
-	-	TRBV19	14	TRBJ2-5	CASSIGVVQETQYF	TGTGCCAGTAGTATAGGTGTCGTACAAGAGACCCAGTACTTC
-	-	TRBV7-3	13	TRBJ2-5	CASSSSPGETQYF	TGTGCCAGCAGCTCCAGTCCGGGGGAGACCCAGTACTTC
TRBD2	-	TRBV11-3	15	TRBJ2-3	CASSALAGDTDTQYF	TGTGCCAGCAGCGCCTTAGCGGGTGACACAGATACGCAGTATTTT
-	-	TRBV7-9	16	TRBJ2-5	CASSSRRTGREETQYF	TGTGCCAGCAGCTCAAGACGGACAGGGAGGGAAGAGACCCAGTACTTC
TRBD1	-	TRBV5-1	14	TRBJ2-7	CASSLAGGEYEQYF	TGCGCCAGCAGCTTGGCAGGGGGTGAGTACGAGCAGTACTTC
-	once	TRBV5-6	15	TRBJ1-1	CASSLDSRMNTEAFF	TGTGCCAGCAGCTTGGATTCCAGGATGAACACTGAAGCTTTCTTT
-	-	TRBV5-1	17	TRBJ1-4	CASSLAKATQAGEKLFF	TGCGCCAGCAGCTTGGCCAAGGCAACACAGGCCGGTGAAAAACTGTTTTTT
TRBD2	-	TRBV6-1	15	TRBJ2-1	CASTRLAGDYNEQFF	TGTGCCAGCACACGACTAGCGGGAGACTACAATGAGCAGTTCTTC
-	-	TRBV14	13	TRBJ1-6	CASSQLRQSPLHF	TGTGCCAGCAGCCAACTAAGACAGTCACCCCTCCACTTT
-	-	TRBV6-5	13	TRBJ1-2	CASSPTVNYGYTF	TGTGCCAGCAGTCCGACTGTGAACTATGGCTACACCTTC
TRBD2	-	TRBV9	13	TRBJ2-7	CASGLAGGQEQYF	TGTGCCAGCGGGCTAGCGGGGGGGCAGGAGCAGTACTTC
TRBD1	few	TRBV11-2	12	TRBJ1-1	CASSPQGAEAFF	TGTGCCAGCAGTCCCCAGGGGGCGGAAGCTTTCTTT
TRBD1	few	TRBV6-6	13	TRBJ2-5	CASRPTGGETQYF	TGTGCCAGCAGACCGACAGGGGGTGAGACCCAGTACTTC
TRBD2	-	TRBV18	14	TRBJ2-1	CASSLLAGINEQFF	TGTGCCAGCTCACTCCTAGCGGGAATCAATGAGCAGTTCTTC